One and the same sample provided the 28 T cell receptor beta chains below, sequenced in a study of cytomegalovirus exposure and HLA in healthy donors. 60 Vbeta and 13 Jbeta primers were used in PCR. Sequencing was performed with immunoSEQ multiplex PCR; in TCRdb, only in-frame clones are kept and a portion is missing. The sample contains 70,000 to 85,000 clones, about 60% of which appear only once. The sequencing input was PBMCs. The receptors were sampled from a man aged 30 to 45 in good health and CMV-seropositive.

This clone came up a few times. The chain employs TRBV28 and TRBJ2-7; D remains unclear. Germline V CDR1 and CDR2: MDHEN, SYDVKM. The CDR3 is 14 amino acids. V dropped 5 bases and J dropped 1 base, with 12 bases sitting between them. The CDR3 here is CASSPLEDSYEQYF. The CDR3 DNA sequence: TGTGCCAGCAGTCCACTCGAGGATTCCTACGAGCAGTACTTC.

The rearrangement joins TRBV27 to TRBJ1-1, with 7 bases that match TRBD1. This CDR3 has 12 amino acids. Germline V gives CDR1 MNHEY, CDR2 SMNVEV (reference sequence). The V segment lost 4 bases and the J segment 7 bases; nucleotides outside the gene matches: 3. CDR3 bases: TGTGCCAGCAGTTCGGGGGACAGTGAAGCTTTCTTT. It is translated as CASSSGDSEAFF.

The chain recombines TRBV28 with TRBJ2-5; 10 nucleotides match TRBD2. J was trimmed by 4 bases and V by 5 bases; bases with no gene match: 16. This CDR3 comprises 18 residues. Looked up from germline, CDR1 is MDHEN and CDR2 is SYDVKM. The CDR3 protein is CASSTGTGLAGVGETQYF. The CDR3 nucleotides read TGTGCCAGCAGTACTGGGACAGGCCTAGCGGGAGTTGGAGAGACCCAGTACTTC. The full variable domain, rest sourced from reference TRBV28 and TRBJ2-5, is DVKVTQSSRYLVKRTGEKVFLECVQDMDHENMFWYRQDPGLGLRLIYFSYDVKMKEKGDIPEGYSVSREKKERFSLILESASTNQTSMYLCASSTGTGLAGVGETQYFGPGTRLLVL.

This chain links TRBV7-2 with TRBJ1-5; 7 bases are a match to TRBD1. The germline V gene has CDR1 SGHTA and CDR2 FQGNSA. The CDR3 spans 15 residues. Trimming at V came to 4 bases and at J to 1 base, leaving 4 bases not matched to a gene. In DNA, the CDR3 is TGTGCCAGCAGCTCGGGACAGTCAAGCAATCAGCCCCAGCATTTT. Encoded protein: CASSSGQSSNQPQHF. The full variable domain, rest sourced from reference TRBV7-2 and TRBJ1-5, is GAGVSQSPSNKVTEKGKDVELRCDPISGHTALYWYRQSLGQGLEFLIYFQGNSAPDKSGLPSDRFSAERTGGSVSTLTIQRTQQEDSAVYLCASSSGQSSNQPQHFGDGTRLSIL.

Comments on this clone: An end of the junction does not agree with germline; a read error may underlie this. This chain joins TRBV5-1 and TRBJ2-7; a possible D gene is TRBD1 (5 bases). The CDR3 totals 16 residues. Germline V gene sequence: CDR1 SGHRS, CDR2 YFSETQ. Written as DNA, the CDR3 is TGCGCCGGCAGCCCAAGGGGTCCCCTTAGCTCCTACGAGCAGTACTTC. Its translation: CAGSPRGPLSSYEQYF.

The CDR3 coding sequence is TGTGCCAGCAGCCCGGGACATCCCGACCCAGATACGCAGTATTTT. This gives the protein CASSPGHPDPDTQYF. The rearrangement uses TRBV5-6 and TRBJ2-3, with D perhaps TRBD1 (6 bases). The germline V gene encodes CDR1 SGHDT and CDR2 YYEEEE. Trimming removed 4 bases from V and 4 bases from J, with 16 bases in between. This CDR3 has 15 residues. The full variable domain, its missing parts supplied by reference TRBV5-6 and TRBJ2-3, is DAGVTQSPTHLIKTRGQQVTLRCSPKSGHDTVSWYQQALGQGPQFIFQYYEEEERQRGNFPDRFSGHQFPNYSSELNVNALLLGDSALYLCASSPGHPDPDTQYFGPGTRLTVL.

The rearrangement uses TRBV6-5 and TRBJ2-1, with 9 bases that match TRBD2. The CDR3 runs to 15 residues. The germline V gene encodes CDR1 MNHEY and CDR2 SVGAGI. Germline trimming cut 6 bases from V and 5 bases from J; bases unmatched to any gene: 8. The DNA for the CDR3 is TGTGCCAGCAGCCGCGGGGGGGTAGCGGACAATGAGCAGTTCTTC. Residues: CASSRGGVADNEQFF.

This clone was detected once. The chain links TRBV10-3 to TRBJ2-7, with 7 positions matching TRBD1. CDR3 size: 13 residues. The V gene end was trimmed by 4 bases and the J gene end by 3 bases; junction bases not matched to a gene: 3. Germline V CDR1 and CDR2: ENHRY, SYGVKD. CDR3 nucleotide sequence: TGTGCCATCAGTGTGGGACAGAACTACGAGCAGTACTTC. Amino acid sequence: CAISVGQNYEQYF.

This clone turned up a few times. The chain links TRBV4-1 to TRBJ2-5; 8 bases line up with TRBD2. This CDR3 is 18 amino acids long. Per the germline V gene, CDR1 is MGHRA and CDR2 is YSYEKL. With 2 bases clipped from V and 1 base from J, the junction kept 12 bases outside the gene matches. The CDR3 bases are TGCGCCAGCAGCCAATCCCCCTCGGCCACTAGCGGCCAAGAGACCCAGTACTTC. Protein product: CASSQSPSATSGQETQYF.

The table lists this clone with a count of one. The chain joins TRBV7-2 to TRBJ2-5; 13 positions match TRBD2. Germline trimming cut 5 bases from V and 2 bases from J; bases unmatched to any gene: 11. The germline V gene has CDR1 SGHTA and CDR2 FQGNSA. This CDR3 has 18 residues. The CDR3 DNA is TGTGCCAGCAGCGTCACTAGCGGGGGGGCCCTCACTCAAGAGACCCAGTACTTC. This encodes CASSVTSGGALTQETQYF.

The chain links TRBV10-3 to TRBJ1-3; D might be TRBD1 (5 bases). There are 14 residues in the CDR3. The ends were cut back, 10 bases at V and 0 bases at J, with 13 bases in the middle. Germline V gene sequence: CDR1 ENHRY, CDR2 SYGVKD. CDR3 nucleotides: TGTGCCACCTCTGGACAATTCTCTGGAAACACCATATATTTT. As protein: CATSGQFSGNTIYF.

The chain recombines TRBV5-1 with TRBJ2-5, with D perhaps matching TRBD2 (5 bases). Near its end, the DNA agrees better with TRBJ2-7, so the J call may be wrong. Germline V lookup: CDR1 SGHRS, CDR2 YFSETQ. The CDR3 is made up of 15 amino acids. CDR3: CASSQAGGSTYEQYF. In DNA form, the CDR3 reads TGCGCCAGCAGCCAGGCGGGTGGGAGTACCTACGAGCAGTACTTC.

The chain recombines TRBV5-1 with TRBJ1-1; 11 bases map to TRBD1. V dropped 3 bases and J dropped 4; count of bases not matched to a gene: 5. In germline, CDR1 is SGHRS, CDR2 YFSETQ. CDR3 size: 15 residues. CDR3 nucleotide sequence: TGCGCCAGCAGCTGGGGACAGGGGGTCGGCACTGAAGCTTTCTTT. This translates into CASSWGQGVGTEAFF.

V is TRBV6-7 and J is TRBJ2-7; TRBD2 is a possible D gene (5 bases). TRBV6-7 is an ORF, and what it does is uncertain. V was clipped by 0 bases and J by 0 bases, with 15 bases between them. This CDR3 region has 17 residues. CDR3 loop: CASSYSKEAESSYEQYF. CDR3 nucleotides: TGTGCCAGCAGTTACTCCAAGGAGGCCGAGTCCTCCTACGAGCAGTACTTC.

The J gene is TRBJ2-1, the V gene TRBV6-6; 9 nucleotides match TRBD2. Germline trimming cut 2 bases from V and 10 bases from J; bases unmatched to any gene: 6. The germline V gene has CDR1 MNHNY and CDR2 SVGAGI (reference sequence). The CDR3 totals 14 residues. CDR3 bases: TGTGCCAGCAGTTACCAAGCGGGGGGTAAAGAGCAGTTCTTC. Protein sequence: CASSYQAGGKEQFF.

CDR3 sequence: CASSIKRSYNEQFF. The CDR3 DNA reads TGTGCCAGTAGTATCAAGCGGTCCTACAATGAGCAGTTCTTC. The chain employs TRBV19 and TRBJ2-1; TRBD2 is a possible D gene (5 bases). This CDR3 contains 14 residues. The V gene's germline CDR1 is LNHDA and CDR2 SQIVND (reference sequence). Trimming left V 3 bases short and J 1 base short, with 7 bases between.

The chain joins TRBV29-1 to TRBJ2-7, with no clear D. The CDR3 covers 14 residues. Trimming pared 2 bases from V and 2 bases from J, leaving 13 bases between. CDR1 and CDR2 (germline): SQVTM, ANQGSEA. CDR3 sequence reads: CSVEIMGSTYEQYF. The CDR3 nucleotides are TGCAGCGTTGAAATTATGGGCAGTACCTACGAGCAGTACTTC.

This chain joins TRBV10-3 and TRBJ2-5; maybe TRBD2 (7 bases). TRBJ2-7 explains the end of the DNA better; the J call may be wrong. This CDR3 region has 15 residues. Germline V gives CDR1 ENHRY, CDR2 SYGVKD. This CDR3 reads CAISVVTGGFYEQYF. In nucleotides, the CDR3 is TGTGCCATCAGTGTTGTGACGGGGGGCTTCTACGAGCAGTACTTC.

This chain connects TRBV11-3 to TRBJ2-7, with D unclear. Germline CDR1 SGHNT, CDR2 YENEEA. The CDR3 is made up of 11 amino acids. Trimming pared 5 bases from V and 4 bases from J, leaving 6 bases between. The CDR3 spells CASSPGYEQYF. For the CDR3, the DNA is TGTGCCAGCAGCCCAGGTTACGAGCAGTACTTC.

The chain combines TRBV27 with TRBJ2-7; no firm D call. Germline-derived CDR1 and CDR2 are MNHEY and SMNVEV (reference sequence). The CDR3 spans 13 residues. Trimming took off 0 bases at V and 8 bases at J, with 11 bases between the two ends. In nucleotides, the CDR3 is TGTGCCAGCAGTTTATCGGTAGCTCGAAAGCAGTACTTC. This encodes CASSLSVARKQYF.

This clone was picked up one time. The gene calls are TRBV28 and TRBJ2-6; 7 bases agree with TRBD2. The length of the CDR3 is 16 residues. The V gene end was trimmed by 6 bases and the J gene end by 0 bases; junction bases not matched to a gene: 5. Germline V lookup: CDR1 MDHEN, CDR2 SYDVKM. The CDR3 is CASRRAGPSGANVLTF. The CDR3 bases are TGTGCCAGCAGACGAGCGGGGCCCTCTGGGGCCAACGTCCTGACTTTC.

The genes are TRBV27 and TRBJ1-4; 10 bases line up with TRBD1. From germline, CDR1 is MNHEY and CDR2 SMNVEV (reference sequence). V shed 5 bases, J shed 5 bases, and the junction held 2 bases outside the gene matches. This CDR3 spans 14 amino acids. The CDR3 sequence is CASSRTGGNEKLFF. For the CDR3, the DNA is TGTGCCAGCAGTCGGACAGGGGGGAATGAAAAACTGTTTTTT.

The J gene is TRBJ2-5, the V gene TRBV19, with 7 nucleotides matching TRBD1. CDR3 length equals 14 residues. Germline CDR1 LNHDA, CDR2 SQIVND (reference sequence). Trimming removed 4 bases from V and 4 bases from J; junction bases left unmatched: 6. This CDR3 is CASSTYRGTETQYF. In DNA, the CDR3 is TGTGCCAGTAGTACATACAGGGGAACAGAGACCCAGTACTTC.

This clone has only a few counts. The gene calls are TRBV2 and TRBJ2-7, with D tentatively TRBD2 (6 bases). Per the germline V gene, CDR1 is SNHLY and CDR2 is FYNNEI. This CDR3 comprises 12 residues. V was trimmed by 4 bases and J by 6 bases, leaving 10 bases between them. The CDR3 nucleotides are TGTGCCAGCAGTGTAGGAGGGGCCGAGCAGTACTTC. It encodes CASSVGGAEQYF.

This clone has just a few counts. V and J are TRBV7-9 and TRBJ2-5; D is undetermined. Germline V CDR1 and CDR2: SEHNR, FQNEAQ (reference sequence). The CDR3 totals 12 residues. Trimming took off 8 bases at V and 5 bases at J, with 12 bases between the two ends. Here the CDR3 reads CASASSRETQYF. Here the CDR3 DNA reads TGTGCCAGCGCGTCGTCGCGGGAGACCCAGTACTTC.

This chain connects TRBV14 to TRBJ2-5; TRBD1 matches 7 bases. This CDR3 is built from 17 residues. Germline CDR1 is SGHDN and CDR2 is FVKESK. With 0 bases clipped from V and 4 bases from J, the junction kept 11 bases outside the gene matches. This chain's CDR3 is CASSQDPLDRVVETQYF. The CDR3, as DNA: TGTGCCAGCAGCCAAGACCCCCTAGACAGGGTGGTAGAGACCCAGTACTTC.

DNA for the CDR3: TGCGCCAGCAGCTTACCGAGCAACACTGAAGCTTTCTTT. Translation: CASSLPSNTEAFF. The gene calls are TRBV5-1 and TRBJ1-1; D gene uncertain. Germline V gene lookup returns CDR1 SGHRS and CDR2 YFSETQ. Trimming left V 2 bases short and J 2 bases short, with 7 bases between. The CDR3 spans 13 residues.

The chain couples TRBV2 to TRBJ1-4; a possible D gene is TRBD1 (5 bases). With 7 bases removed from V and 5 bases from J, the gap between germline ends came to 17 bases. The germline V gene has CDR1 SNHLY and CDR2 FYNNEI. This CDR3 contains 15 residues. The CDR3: CASTDDTGVNEKLFF. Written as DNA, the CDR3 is TGTGCCAGCACCGACGATACAGGTGTCAATGAAAAACTGTTTTTT. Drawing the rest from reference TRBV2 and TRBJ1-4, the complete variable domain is EPEVTQTPSHQVTQMGQEVILRCVPISNHLYFYWYRQILGQKVEFLVSFYNNEISEKSEIFDDQFSVERPDGSNFTLKIRSTKLEDSAMYFCASTDDTGVNEKLFFGSGTQLSVL.